This T cell receptor (beta chain) was identified in a study of T-cell reconstitution after alpha-beta-depleted transplantation in children. This sample's TCRbeta library carried unique molecular identifier barcodes. MiXCR was run by TCRdb on the PCR reads, yielding one entry per CDR3 protein. The data show around 580,000 distinct CDR3 sequences, with under 30% seen just once and roughly 13% held by the top ten. Germline assignment: CDR1 ENHRY and CDR2 SYGVKD. Trimming pared 7 bases from V and 0 bases from J, leaving 16 bases between. This CDR3 region has 16 residues. As for this clonotype: Its target is not known.

Study observations and caveats: Several hundred graft clones that had expanded were reportedly the source of alpha-beta T cells about two months after transplant. T-cell numbers and diversity, one year after transplant, stemmed largely from T cells that were newly produced. Surviving recipient cells, namely T cells and thymic progenitors, were the source of high day-60 TCRbeta diversity in some patients.

J is TRBJ1-3 and V is TRBV10-3; no definite D call. The clonotype was recovered from a boy in the first two years of life who had a stem cell transplant for acute myeloid leukemia, so the T cells may come from the graft donor. Here the sequenced sample was PBMCs, mostly from graft donor cells, taken 360 days after TCRalphabeta/CD19-depleted stem cell transplant. The CDR3 bases are TGTGCCATCATGGCGGAAGACGGGAGCTCTGGAAACACCATATATTTT. Its translation: CAIMAEDGSSGNTIYF.